The 7 T cell receptor beta chains given below trace back to one sample, sequenced in a study of siplizumab effects on memory and regulatory T cells. Assay used: immunoSEQ multiplex PCR; TCRdb lists only in-frame clones, some missing. Of around 110,000 clones in the sample, 94% were seen once. The source material was non-Treg CD4+ T cells sorted from blood. The receptors were gathered from a human donor in good health.

V gene TRBV7-9 combines with J gene TRBJ2-5; no firm D call. With 3 bases removed from V and 4 bases from J, the gap between germline ends came to 3 bases. The CDR3 runs to 11 residues. Germline V gene sequence: CDR1 SEHNR, CDR2 FQNEAQ (reference sequence). The CDR3, as DNA: TGTGCCAGCAGCTTGTTAGAGACCCAGTACTTC. Its translation: CASSLLETQYF.

The chain carries TRBV11-3 and TRBJ2-1; D may be TRBD1 or TRBD2 (5 bases each). Germline V lookup: CDR1 SGHNT, CDR2 YENEEA. The CDR3 runs to 16 residues. V was clipped by 1 base and J by 6 bases, with 16 bases between them. Here the CDR3 reads CASSLVGNRGVNEQFF. CDR3 DNA: TGTGCCAGCAGCTTAGTAGGTAATAGAGGGGTCAATGAGCAGTTCTTC.

The rearrangement uses TRBV5-1 and TRBJ2-2, with TRBD1 as a possible D gene (6 bases). Germline V gives CDR1 SGHRS, CDR2 YFSETQ. Trimming shortened V by 3 bases and J by 8 bases, and 11 bases separated the two germline ends. The CDR3 contains 13 residues. CDR3 bases: TGCGCCAGCAGCTCTGAAGACAGGGGGGAGCTGTTTTTT. It is translated as CASSSEDRGELFF. Variable domain in full (rest from reference TRBV5-1 and TRBJ2-2): KAGVTQTPRYLIKTRGQQVTLSCSPISGHRSVSWYQQTPGQGLQFLFEYFSETQRNKGNFPGRFSGRQFSNSRSEMNVSTLELGDSALYLCASSSEDRGELFFGEGSRLTVL.

The V call is TRBV5-1, the J call TRBJ1-6, with TRBD1 matching 7 bases. This CDR3 is built from 14 residues. CDR1 and CDR2 (germline): SGHRS, YFSETQ. J gave up 8 bases and V 2 bases, and 4 bases lay outside the gene matches. CDR3 sequence reads: CASSFGTEDSPLHF. The DNA for the CDR3 is TGCGCCAGCAGCTTCGGGACAGAAGATTCACCCCTCCACTTT.

The gene calls are TRBV6-6 and TRBJ1-1, with a possible D match to TRBD1 (5 bases). Trimming removed 1 base from V and 8 bases from J, with 8 bases in between. This CDR3 has 12 residues. The germline V gene encodes CDR1 MNHNY and CDR2 SVGAGI (reference sequence). This CDR3 is CASSYLGVEAFF. CDR3 nucleotide sequence: TGTGCCAGCAGTTACTTAGGGGTCGAAGCTTTCTTT.

J is TRBJ2-1 and V is TRBV6-5, with D possibly TRBD2 on 6 matching bases. Germline CDR1 is MNHEY and CDR2 is SVGAGI. The V end was cut by 5 bases, the J end by 7 bases, with 12 bases between. The CDR3 loop spans 13 amino acids. The CDR3 DNA is TGTGCCAGCAGTGGCCCCCGGGAGAATGAGCAGTTCTTC. This codes for CASSGPRENEQFF.

The chain recombines TRBV7-9 with TRBJ2-3; maybe TRBD2 (6 bases). Germline CDR1 is SEHNR and CDR2 is FQNEAQ (reference sequence). The CDR3 is 14 amino acids. V was shortened by 5 bases and J by 2 bases, with 11 bases between the two germline ends. CDR3 sequence (DNA): TGTGCCAGCAGCCCTACTAGCACCACAGATACGCAGTATTTT. Its translation: CASSPTSTTDTQYF. The full variable domain, rest sourced from reference TRBV7-9 and TRBJ2-3, is DTGVSQNPRHKITKRGQNVTFRCDPISEHNRLYWYRQTLGQGPEFLTYFQNEAQLEKSRLLSDRFSAERPKGSFSTLEIQRTEQGDSAMYLCASSPTSTTDTQYFGPGTRLTVL.